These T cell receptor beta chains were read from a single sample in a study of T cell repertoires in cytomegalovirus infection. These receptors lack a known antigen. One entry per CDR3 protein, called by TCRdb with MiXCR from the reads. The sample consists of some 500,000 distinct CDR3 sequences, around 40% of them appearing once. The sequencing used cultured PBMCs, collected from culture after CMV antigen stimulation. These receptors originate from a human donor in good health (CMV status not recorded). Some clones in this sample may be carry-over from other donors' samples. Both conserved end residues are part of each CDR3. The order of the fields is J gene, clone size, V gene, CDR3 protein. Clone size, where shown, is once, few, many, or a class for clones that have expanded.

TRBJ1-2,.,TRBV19,CASSPVGGDGYTF
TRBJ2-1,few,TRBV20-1,CSARYNEQFF
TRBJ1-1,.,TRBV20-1,CSARDLRVVRNTEAFF
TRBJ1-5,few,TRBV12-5,CASGLITGRGRNQPQHF
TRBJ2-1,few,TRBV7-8,CASSRAGEEQFF
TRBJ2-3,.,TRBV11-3,CASSFGTLTDTQYF
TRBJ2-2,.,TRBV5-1,CASSVPDRGTGELFF
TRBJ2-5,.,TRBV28,CASRQIQESQYF
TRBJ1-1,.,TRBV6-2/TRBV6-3,CASSPRQGLDEAFF
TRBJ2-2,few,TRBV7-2,CASSSMDYYTGELFF
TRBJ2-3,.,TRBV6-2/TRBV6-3,CASTGTLTDTQYF
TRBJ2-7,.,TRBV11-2,CASSFGQGAHEQYF
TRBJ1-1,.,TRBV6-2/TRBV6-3,CASSHRDKADRGTEAFF
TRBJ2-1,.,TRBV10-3,CAISEWDRVPDEQFF
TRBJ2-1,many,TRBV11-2,CASSPSYSSYNEQFF
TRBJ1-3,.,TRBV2,CASSSGAAGNTIYF
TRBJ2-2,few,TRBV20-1,CSAHLGSIAGELFF
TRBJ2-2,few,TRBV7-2,CASNPSGGAQGGELFF
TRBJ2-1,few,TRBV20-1,CSAQTSGERVNEQFF
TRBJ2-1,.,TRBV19,CASSIGRNEQFF
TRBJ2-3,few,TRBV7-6,CASSSSGTGVRTDTQYF
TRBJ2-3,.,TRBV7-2,CASTDDRRTDTQYF
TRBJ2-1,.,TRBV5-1,CASSLFQQTYNEQFF
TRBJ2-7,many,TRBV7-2,CASSLVGRSYEQYF
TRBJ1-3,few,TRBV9,CASSVDRDGNTIYF
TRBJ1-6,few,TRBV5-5,CASSTASSYNSPLHF
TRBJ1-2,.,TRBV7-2,CASSLGAGNYGYTF
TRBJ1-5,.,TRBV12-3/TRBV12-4,CASSLMTGNQPQHF
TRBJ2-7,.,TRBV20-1,CSARGYHPGEYF